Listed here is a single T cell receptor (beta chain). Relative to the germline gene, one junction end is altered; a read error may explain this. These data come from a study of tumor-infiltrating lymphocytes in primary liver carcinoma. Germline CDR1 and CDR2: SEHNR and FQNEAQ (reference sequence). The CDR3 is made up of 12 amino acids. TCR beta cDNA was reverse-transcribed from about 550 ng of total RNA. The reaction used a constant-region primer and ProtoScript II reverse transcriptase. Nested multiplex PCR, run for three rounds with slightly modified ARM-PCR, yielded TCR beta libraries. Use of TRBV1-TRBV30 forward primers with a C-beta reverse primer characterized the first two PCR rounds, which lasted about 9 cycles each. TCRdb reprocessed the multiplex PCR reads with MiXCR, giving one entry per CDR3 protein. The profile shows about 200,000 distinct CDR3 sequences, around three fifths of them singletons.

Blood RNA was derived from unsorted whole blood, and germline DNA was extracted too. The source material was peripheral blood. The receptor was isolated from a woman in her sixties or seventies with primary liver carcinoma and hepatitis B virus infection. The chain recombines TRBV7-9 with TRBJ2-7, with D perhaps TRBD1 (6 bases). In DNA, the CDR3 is TGTGCCAGCAGCGCGGACAGATACGTGCAGTACTTC. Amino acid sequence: CASSADRYVQYF. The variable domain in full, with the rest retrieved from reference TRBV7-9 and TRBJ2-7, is DTGVSQNPRHKITKRGQNVTFRCDPISEHNRLYWYRQTLGQGPEFLTYFQNEAQLEKSRLLSDRFSAERPKGSFSTLEIQRTEQGDSAMYLCASSADRYVQYFGPGTRLTVT.